A single sample gave rise to the 22 T cell receptor beta chains below, sequenced in a study of cytomegalovirus exposure and HLA in healthy donors. The primer mix had 60 Vbeta and 13 Jbeta primers. TCRdb keeps only in-frame clones here, not all; method: immunoSEQ multiplex PCR. The table has approximately 210,000 clones, over 70% seen once. Sample: PBMCs. Source of these receptors: a man under 40 in good health and CMV-seronegative.

This chain joins TRBV6-5 and TRBJ1-1; D remains ambiguous. Trimming shortened V by 6 bases and J by 0 bases, and 11 bases separated the two germline ends. CDR3 length equals 14 residues. In germline, CDR1 is MNHEY, CDR2 SVGAGI. The CDR3 DNA is TGTGCCAGCAGGGCACGAAACATGAACACTGAAGCTTTCTTT. This encodes CASRARNMNTEAFF.

V usage is TRBV4-2 and J usage is TRBJ1-6, with D possibly being TRBD1 (5 bases). There are 16 residues in the CDR3. The germline V and J ends were trimmed by 0 bases and 12 bases, with 18 bases remaining between them. Looked up from germline, CDR1 is LGHNA and CDR2 is YNFKEQ. The CDR3 here is CASSQDRDSIIQPLHF. CDR3 nucleotides: TGTGCCAGCAGCCAAGATCGTGACAGTATAATTCAACCCCTCCACTTT.

With regard to this clone: One end of the junction fails to match germline, which may point to a read error. J is TRBJ2-3 and V is TRBV7-7; D call uncertain. Germline V gene lookup returns CDR1 SSHAT and CDR2 FNYEAQ (reference sequence). This CDR3 has 13 residues. CDR3 loop: CASSSTTADTQYF. Written as DNA, the CDR3 is TGTGCTAGCAGCTCAACTACGGCAGATACGCAGTATTTT. The full variable domain, rest sourced from reference TRBV7-7 and TRBJ2-3, is GAGVSQSPRYKVTKRGQDVTLRCDPISSHATLYWYQQALGQGPEFLTYFNYEAQPDKSGLPSDRFSAERPEGSISTLTIQRTEQRDSAMYRCASSSTTADTQYFGPGTRLTVL.

The chain employs TRBV5-5 and TRBJ1-2; no clear D. The germline V gene encodes CDR1 SGHKS and CDR2 YYEKEE (reference sequence). V was clipped by 0 bases and J by 6 bases, with 6 bases between them. This CDR3 comprises 12 residues. CDR3 amino acids: CASSLAEDGYTF. As DNA, the CDR3 is TGTGCCAGCAGCTTGGCCGAGGATGGCTACACCTTC. The whole variable domain, filled in from reference TRBV5-5 and TRBJ1-2, reads DAGVTQSPTHLIKTRGQQVTLRCSPISGHKSVSWYQQVLGQGPQFIFQYYEKEERGRGNFPDRFSARQFPNYSSELNVNALLLGDSALYLCASSLAEDGYTFGSGTRLTVV.

The chain links TRBV6-5 to TRBJ1-2; TRBD1 agrees at 7 bases. This CDR3 has 13 residues. V was clipped by 6 bases and J by 3 bases; unmatched bases: 4. Germline values: CDR1 MNHEY, CDR2 SVGAGI. CDR3 sequence reads: CASRQGRYYGYTF. For the CDR3, the DNA is TGTGCCAGCAGACAGGGGCGCTACTATGGCTACACCTTC.

This clone was observed once. The rearrangement joins TRBV7-2 to TRBJ1-1; D is unresolved. The V and J ends lost 1 base and 1 base respectively, with 10 bases between them. The CDR3 is made up of 15 amino acids. In germline, CDR1 is SGHTA, CDR2 FQGNSA. In DNA, the CDR3 is TGTGCCAGCAGCTTAGTCCAGGCCGGGAACACTGAAGCTTTCTTT. This codes for CASSLVQAGNTEAFF.

This chain links TRBV7-9 with TRBJ1-1; D unresolved. The ends were cut back, 3 bases at V and 3 bases at J, with 14 bases in the middle. Per germline, CDR1 SEHNR and CDR2 FQNEAQ (reference sequence). The CDR3 runs to 15 residues. The CDR3 here is CASSFTRWEYTEAFF. The CDR3 coding sequence is TGTGCCAGCAGCTTCACCAGATGGGAGTACACTGAAGCTTTCTTT.

The J gene is TRBJ2-7, the V gene TRBV27; 7 bases are a match to TRBD2. Germline V CDR1 and CDR2: MNHEY, SMNVEV (reference sequence). The ends lost 2 bases at V and 7 bases at J; junction bases unmatched: 8. CDR3 length: 14 residues. The CDR3 DNA reads as TGTGCCAGCAGTTTACTCGGGGGGTTCAGGGAGCAGTACTTC. It encodes CASSLLGGFREQYF.

The table lists this clone with a count of one. V gene TRBV28 combines with J gene TRBJ1-2, with D possibly matching TRBD1 (5 bases). This CDR3 is 12 amino acids long. V was cut by 6 bases and J by 4 bases, with 9 bases left in between. The germline V gene has CDR1 MDHEN and CDR2 SYDVKM. Here the CDR3 reads CASRGEGYGYTF. The CDR3 coding sequence is TGTGCCAGCAGAGGGGAGGGCTATGGCTACACCTTC.

DNA of the CDR3: TGTGCCAGCTCACCAGACAGGGGGGTCTATGGCTACACCTTC. Translation: CASSPDRGVYGYTF. The chain recombines TRBV18 with TRBJ1-2; 9 nucleotides align to TRBD1. The CDR3 runs 14 residues. Germline CDR1 is KGHSH and CDR2 is LQKENI. Losses at the gene ends were 2 bases for V and 4 bases for J; bases not matched to a gene: 2.

This CDR3 reads CASSRTFGRTITYEQYF. CDR3 nucleotide sequence: TGTGCCAGCAGTCGGACTTTTGGCAGGACTATCACCTACGAGCAGTACTTC. The chain couples TRBV28 to TRBJ2-7, with D perhaps matching TRBD2 (6 bases). Trimming left V 5 bases short and J 2 bases short, with 22 bases between. CDR1 and CDR2 from the germline V gene are MDHEN and SYDVKM. This CDR3 has 17 residues. Using reference TRBV28 and TRBJ2-7 for the parts outside the CDR3, the full variable domain is DVKVTQSSRYLVKRTGEKVFLECVQDMDHENMFWYRQDPGLGLRLIYFSYDVKMKEKGDIPEGYSVSREKKERFSLILESASTNQTSMYLCASSRTFGRTITYEQYFGPGTRLTVT.

This clone was observed once. This chain joins TRBV19 and TRBJ2-1; no definite D call. Germline values: CDR1 LNHDA, CDR2 SQIVND (reference sequence). V shed 5 bases and J shed 3 bases, with 8 bases lying between them. This CDR3 has 13 amino acids. The CDR3, as DNA: TGTGCCAGTAGTTGGGCAAACTACAATGAGCAGTTCTTC. This gives the protein CASSWANYNEQFF.

This chain connects TRBV23-1 to TRBJ1-1, with no clear D. TRBV23-1 is given ORF status, its function remaining uncertain. Deletions cut 0 bases from V and 8 bases from J, with 13 bases between. There are 14 residues in the CDR3. CDR3 in amino acids: CASSQSAKTGEAFF. CDR3 bases: TGCGCCAGCAGTCAATCGGCTAAAACGGGGGAAGCTTTCTTT.

On this clone: One end of the junction is discordant with germline, which a read error may explain. V usage is TRBV14 and J usage is TRBJ2-6, with a tentative D call TRBD1 (5 bases). Germline-derived CDR1 and CDR2 are SGHDN and FVKESK. The CDR3 runs to 14 residues. The CDR3 protein is CASSLSSGANGLTF. In DNA form, the CDR3 reads TGTGCCAGCAGCCTCTCCTCTGGGGCCAACGGCCTGACTTTC. Using reference TRBV14 and TRBJ2-6 for the parts outside the CDR3, the full variable domain is EAGVTQFPSHSVIEKGQTVTLRCDPISGHDNLYWYRRVMGKEIKFLLHFVKESKQDESGMPNNRFLAERTGGTYSTLKVQPAELEDSGVYFCASSLSSGANGLTFGAGSRLTVL.

This rearrangement joins TRBV19 to TRBJ1-2, with D possibly matching TRBD1 (6 bases). The CDR3 is 17 residues long. Per germline, CDR1 LNHDA and CDR2 SQIVND (reference sequence). V gave up 5 bases and J gave up 5 bases, with 24 bases separating them. CDR3 DNA sequence: TGTGCCAGTAGTGTCTCCGGACAGCTAACCTTCACATATGGCTACACCTTC. This encodes CASSVSGQLTFTYGYTF.

V gene TRBV6-1 combines with J gene TRBJ2-7, with TRBD2 matching 7 bases. This CDR3 is 14 amino acids long. The germline gives CDR1 MNHNS, CDR2 SASEGT. Losses at the gene ends were 5 bases for V and 3 bases for J; bases not matched to a gene: 7. In nucleotides, the CDR3 is TGTGCCAGCAGTCCTAGCGGCCCTTTCTACGAGCAGTACTTC. Its translation is CASSPSGPFYEQYF.

In its sample, this clone was seen once. The chain joins TRBV6-5 to TRBJ1-4; D is perhaps TRBD1 (5 bases). The CDR3 is 15 amino acids. The germline gives CDR1 MNHEY, CDR2 SVGAGI. With 0 bases removed from V and 7 bases from J, the gap between germline ends came to 12 bases. CDR3 in amino acids: CASSYSGGRAEKLFF. For the CDR3, the DNA is TGTGCCAGCAGTTACTCGGGGGGAAGGGCTGAAAAACTGTTTTTT.

This chain uses TRBV18 with TRBJ2-3, with TRBD2 matching over 7 bases. The junction had 6 bases not matched to a gene; V was cut back by 0 bases and J by 6 bases. This CDR3 comprises 15 residues. Germline V gene data show CDR1 as KGHSH and CDR2 as LQKENI. The CDR3 nucleotides read TGTGCCAGCTCACCACCGTTCAAGGGAGGGGATACGCAGTATTTT. Residues: CASSPPFKGGDTQYF.

This clone came up once. V is TRBV7-6 and J is TRBJ2-1; TRBD1 is a possible D gene (6 bases). Trimming pared 5 bases from V and 8 bases from J, leaving 22 bases between. This CDR3 is built from 16 residues. CDR1 and CDR2 (germline): SGHVS, FNYEAQ. The DNA of the CDR3 is TGTGCCAGCAGCCCCCTAACGGGACACGGATTCGATGAGCAGTTCTTC. Translated, it gives CASSPLTGHGFDEQFF.

The V call is TRBV4-3, the J call TRBJ2-1, with TRBD2 matching over 11 bases. Germline V lookup: CDR1 LGHNA, CDR2 YSLEER. This CDR3 contains 17 residues. V lost 0 bases to trimming and J lost 0 bases; unmatched junction nucleotides: 1. CDR3 nucleotides: TGCGCCAGCAGCCAAGACCTAGCGGGGGGCTCCTACAATGAGCAGTTCTTC. It translates to CASSQDLAGGSYNEQFF.

The chain has TRBV25-1 and TRBJ2-1, with D perhaps matching TRBD2 (5 bases). Trimming removed 6 bases at V and 0 bases at J, with 15 bases between. The germline V gene has CDR1 MGHDK and CDR2 SYGVNS. CDR3 length: 16 residues. CDR3 nucleotides: TGTGCCAGCAGGGGAGCAGGTGTTAGCTCCTACAATGAGCAGTTCTTC. It yields the protein CASRGAGVSSYNEQFF.

The chain employs TRBV5-1 and TRBJ2-3, with 8 bases that match TRBD2. Per the germline V gene, CDR1 is SGHRS and CDR2 is YFSETQ. This CDR3 spans 16 amino acids. With 3 bases clipped from V and 3 bases from J, the junction kept 9 bases outside the gene matches. CDR3 in amino acids: CASSSDRGGGTDTQYF. CDR3 bases: TGCGCCAGCAGCTCCGACCGGGGCGGGGGGACAGATACGCAGTATTTT. The variable domain in full, with the rest retrieved from reference TRBV5-1 and TRBJ2-3, is KAGVTQTPRYLIKTRGQQVTLSCSPISGHRSVSWYQQTPGQGLQFLFEYFSETQRNKGNFPGRFSGRQFSNSRSEMNVSTLELGDSALYLCASSSDRGGGTDTQYFGPGTRLTVL.